Shown below are 25 T cell receptor beta chains from a single sample sequenced in a study of blood T cell repertoires in COVID-19. Data came from immunoSEQ multiplex PCR; TCRdb stores just in-frame clones and leaves some out. The sample lists roughly 500,000 clones, about 88% occurring once. Sequencing was performed on PBMCs or T cells enriched from blood (not recorded which). These receptors originate from a woman aged 55 to 70 who had recovered from COVID-19.

V and J are TRBV5-6 and TRBJ1-1, with unresolved D. The V and J ends lost 3 bases and 0 bases respectively, with 12 bases between them. The CDR3 covers 15 residues. Germline CDR1 is SGHDT and CDR2 is YYEEEE. This CDR3 reads CASSWRAAMNTEAFF. In nucleotides, the CDR3 is TGTGCCAGCAGCTGGAGGGCAGCAATGAACACTGAAGCTTTCTTT.

Details on this clone: Other DNA variants within this sample encode the same CDR3. The chain joins TRBV6-5 to TRBJ1-1, with D hard to call. Germline assignment: CDR1 MNHEY and CDR2 SVGAGI. The CDR3 is 14 residues long. The V gene lost 0 bases and the J gene lost 2 bases, with 7 bases spanning the gap. The CDR3 nucleotides are TGTGCCAGCAGTTACTCGGGCAGAAACACTGAAGCTTTCTTT. Translation: CASSYSGRNTEAFF.

V gene TRBV9 combines with J gene TRBJ2-5, with D tentatively TRBD1 (5 bases). The V end was cut by 0 bases, the J end by 4 bases, with 13 bases between. This CDR3 has 15 residues. Germline V gene lookup returns CDR1 SGDLS and CDR2 YYNGEE. CDR3 bases: TGTGCCAGCAGCGTAGGGGCCTCCGACAGAGAGACCCAGTACTTC. Encoded protein: CASSVGASDRETQYF.

CDR3 protein: CASSGVVAGLDTQYF. Here the CDR3 DNA reads TGCGCCAGCAGTGGGGTGGTAGCGGGGTTGGATACGCAGTATTTT. The chain links TRBV10-1 to TRBJ2-3, with 8 positions matching TRBD2. The J segment lost 6 bases and the V segment lost 4 bases, leaving 9 bases of the junction unmatched. The germline gives CDR1 WNHNN, CDR2 SYGVQD (reference sequence). This CDR3 comprises 15 residues.

The chain joins TRBV2 to TRBJ1-2; possible D gene TRBD1, 5 bases. Germline V gives CDR1 SNHLY, CDR2 FYNNEI. V lost 2 bases and J 8 bases, leaving 18 bases between the germline ends. CDR3 length equals 15 residues. Here the CDR3 DNA reads TGTGCCAGCAGTGAAACGATGGGGCGCAGGAAAGGCTACACCTTC. Encoded protein: CASSETMGRRKGYTF.

A remark on this clone: The CDR3 does not end in the conserved phenylalanine or tryptophan, so this is likely a read error. No DNA is shown, since the ends of the CDR3 on it are uncertain; the CDR3 is the one TCRdb lists. The chain is built from TRBV4-1 and TRBJ2-7; no DNA check was done on the table's D call, TRBD1. The CDR3 is 14 amino acids long, termini counted. From germline, CDR1 is MGHRA and CDR2 YSYEKL. The CDR3 loop reads CASSQVGGQLAIEI.

The CDR3 region has the DNA TGCAGCGTTGAGGCCAGGGGATCACAGGAAAAACTGTTTTTT. This encodes CSVEARGSQEKLFF. This rearrangement joins TRBV29-1 to TRBJ1-4; D is possibly TRBD1 (6 bases). Germline lookup yields CDR1 SQVTM and CDR2 ANQGSEA. Deletions cut 3 bases from V and 8 bases from J, with 16 bases between. The CDR3 loop spans 14 amino acids.

The chain carries TRBV19 and TRBJ2-2; 8 bases line up with TRBD1. V dropped 4 bases and J dropped 6; count of bases not matched to a gene: 7. The germline CDR1 and CDR2 sequences are LNHDA and SQIVND (reference sequence). This CDR3 has 15 residues. The CDR3 nucleotides are TGTGCCAGTAGTAGTGGACAGGGAGTCCCCGGGGAGCTGTTTTTT. It encodes CASSSGQGVPGELFF. Using reference TRBV19 and TRBJ2-2 for the parts outside the CDR3, the full variable domain is DGGITQSPKYLFRKEGQNVTLSCEQNLNHDAMYWYRQDPGQGLRLIYYSQIVNDFQKGDIAEGYSVSREKKESFPLTVTSAQKNPTAFYLCASSSGQGVPGELFFGEGSRLTVL.

Turning to this clone: The identical CDR3 is also encoded by other nucleotide sequences in the sample. V usage is TRBV4-1 and J usage is TRBJ1-2; 8 nucleotides agree with TRBD1. With V trimmed by 0 bases and J by 7 bases, 4 bases remained unmatched. Germline CDR1 reads MGHRA; CDR2 reads YSYEKL. The CDR3 has 14 residues. DNA for the CDR3: TGCGCCAGCAGCCAAGATTCAGGGGGCAGTGGCTACACCTTC. Protein: CASSQDSGGSGYTF.

J is TRBJ2-5 and V is TRBV3-1 (or the pseudogene TRBV3-2), with D possibly matching TRBD1 (5 bases). Germline assignment: CDR1 LGHDT and CDR2 YNNKEL (reference sequence). CDR3 size: 11 residues. The V end lost 8 bases, the J end lost 5 bases, and 9 bases lay between the germline ends. The CDR3 loop is CASGATETQYF. CDR3 coding DNA: TGTGCCAGCGGGGCTACGGAGACCCAGTACTTC.

This chain's CDR3 is CASNPLVTDTQYF. The CDR3 nucleotides read TGCGCCAGCAACCCACTAGTTACAGATACGCAGTATTTT. The chain has TRBV23-1 and TRBJ2-3, with a weak D call TRBD2 (5 bases). TRBV23-1 belongs to the ORF category, with a function that is uncertain. Trimming took 7 bases from V and 3 from J, leaving 11 bases between them. The CDR3 spans 13 residues.

CDR3 in DNA: TGTGCCAGAAGCTTGAAGAGGGGGACAGGAAAGCCCCAGCATTTT. This codes for CARSLKRGTGKPQHF. This sequence joins TRBV5-3 and TRBJ1-5; 8 nucleotides line up with TRBD1. TRBV5-3 has ORF status, its function being uncertain. The CDR3 totals 15 residues. V lost 1 base to trimming and J lost 8 bases; unmatched junction nucleotides: 8.

The gene calls are TRBV27 and TRBJ1-3; weak D call: TRBD1 (5 bases). The V end lost 6 bases, the J end lost 3 bases, and 12 bases lay between the germline ends. Germline V gives CDR1 MNHEY, CDR2 SMNVEV (reference sequence). The CDR3 covers 14 residues. The CDR3 reads CASRDGGIGNTIYF. CDR3 nucleotides: TGTGCCAGCAGAGACGGGGGAATTGGAAACACCATATATTTT.

The chain employs TRBV4-1 and TRBJ2-3, with no clear D. With 3 bases removed from V and 2 bases from J, the gap between germline ends came to 12 bases. The CDR3 is made up of 15 amino acids. Germline loops: CDR1 MGHRA, CDR2 YSYEKL. The CDR3, as DNA: TGCGCCAGCAGCCACCTACCAACGTCCACAGATACGCAGTATTTT. This codes for CASSHLPTSTDTQYF.

V gene TRBV3-1 (or the pseudogene TRBV3-2) combines with J gene TRBJ2-7, with 8 bases aligning to TRBD2. The germline CDR1 and CDR2 sequences are LGHDT and YNNKEL (reference sequence). The V segment lost 2 bases and the J segment 12 bases; nucleotides outside the gene matches: 6. CDR3 length: 12 amino acids. The CDR3 DNA follows: TGTGCCAGCAGCCAAAAGACTAGCGAGGCGTACTTC. Amino acid sequence: CASSQKTSEAYF.

The chain carries TRBV6-1 and TRBJ2-1, with D maybe TRBD2 (6 bases). This CDR3 spans 13 amino acids. The germline gives CDR1 MNHNS, CDR2 SASEGT. Trimming left V 3 bases short and J 6 bases short, with 9 bases between. The CDR3 protein is CASSEGGANEQFF. In DNA, the CDR3 is TGTGCCAGCAGTGAGGGGGGTGCCAATGAGCAGTTCTTC.

The chain joins TRBV5-6 to TRBJ2-6; D gene ambiguous. Trimming left V 2 bases short and J 4 bases short, with 13 bases between. The CDR3 is 16 amino acids. The germline CDR1 and CDR2 sequences are SGHDT and YYEEEE. The CDR3 DNA reads as TGTGCCAGCAGCTTAATGTGGGCTTCCGGGGCCAACGTCCTGACTTTC. Amino acid sequence: CASSLMWASGANVLTF. Drawing the rest from reference TRBV5-6 and TRBJ2-6, the complete variable domain is DAGVTQSPTHLIKTRGQQVTLRCSPKSGHDTVSWYQQALGQGPQFIFQYYEEEERQRGNFPDRFSGHQFPNYSSELNVNALLLGDSALYLCASSLMWASGANVLTFGAGSRLTVL.

The rearrangement joins TRBV6-1 to TRBJ1-2; D gene ambiguous. The CDR3 is made up of 11 amino acids. Trimming removed 10 bases from V and 3 bases from J, with 9 bases in between. The germline V gene encodes CDR1 MNHNS and CDR2 SASEGT. The CDR3 DNA is TGTGCCATCCAGTTCGACTATGGCTACACCTTC. Its protein product is CAIQFDYGYTF.

J is TRBJ1-6 and V is TRBV12-5; 10 nucleotides agree with TRBD1. The V gene's germline CDR1 is LGHNT and CDR2 FRNRAP. The CDR3 is 15 amino acids. The trim removed 1 base at V and 8 bases at J, leaving 2 bases unmatched. CDR3 DNA sequence: TGTGCTAGTGGTTTGGAAGGGACAGGGGATTCACCCCTCCACTTT. Residues: CASGLEGTGDSPLHF.

The rearrangement joins TRBV6-4 to TRBJ2-3, with TRBD2 matching over 7 bases. Per germline, CDR1 MRHNA and CDR2 SNTAGT. Germline trimming cut 0 bases from V and 4 bases from J; bases unmatched to any gene: 7. CDR3 length: 16 residues. The CDR3 nucleotides read TGTGCCAGCAGTGACTCGGGCGGGGGAGGGCCAGATACGCAGTATTTT. Translating it yields CASSDSGGGGPDTQYF.

The chain employs TRBV25-1 and TRBJ2-3; 7 bases fit TRBD2. The CDR3 runs to 17 residues. Germline V gene sequence: CDR1 MGHDK, CDR2 SYGVNS. After removal of 1 base from V and 0 bases from J, the junction contained 7 bases not matched to a gene. For the CDR3, the DNA is TGTGCCAGCAGTGAATTAAAGCGGGGCCCTAGCACAGATACGCAGTATTTT. It specifies CASSELKRGPSTDTQYF.

This clone was seen a few times. This chain connects TRBV10-3 to TRBJ1-1, with TRBD1 as a possible D gene (6 bases). The length of the CDR3 is 15 residues. Germline CDR1 is ENHRY and CDR2 is SYGVKD. The V gene lost 4 bases and the J gene lost 4 bases, with 16 bases spanning the gap. CDR3 coding DNA: TGTGCCATCAGTGGGCAGGGGCGTAGAAGCACTGAAGCTTTCTTT. Amino acid sequence: CAISGQGRRSTEAFF.

The chain joins TRBV2 to TRBJ2-7; the D gene is possibly TRBD1 (6 bases). CDR1 and CDR2 (germline): SNHLY, FYNNEI. The CDR3 sequence is 13 residues long. With 5 bases removed from V and 3 bases from J, the gap between germline ends came to 11 bases. CDR3 amino acids: CASSRQVGYEQYV. As DNA, the CDR3 is TGTGCCAGCAGTCGACAGGTCGGCTACGAGCAGTACGTC.

To note about this clone: Other DNA variants within this sample encode the same CDR3. The V and J genes are TRBV5-1 and TRBJ1-4; no definite D call. Looked up from germline, CDR1 is SGHRS and CDR2 is YFSETQ. V lost 0 bases, J lost 2 bases, and 5 bases lay in between. There are 14 residues in the CDR3. The CDR3: CASSLEPTNEKLFF. The CDR3 DNA reads as TGCGCCAGCAGCTTGGAGCCCACTAATGAAAAACTGTTTTTT. The variable domain in full, with the rest retrieved from reference TRBV5-1 and TRBJ1-4, is KAGVTQTPRYLIKTRGQQVTLSCSPISGHRSVSWYQQTPGQGLQFLFEYFSETQRNKGNFPGRFSGRQFSNSRSEMNVSTLELGDSALYLCASSLEPTNEKLFFGSGTQLSVL.

This chain uses TRBV6-1 with TRBJ1-5; D is unresolved. The CDR3 is made up of 17 amino acids. V was pared by 3 bases and J by 7 bases, with 22 bases between. Germline V gene sequence: CDR1 MNHNS, CDR2 SASEGT. For the CDR3, the DNA is TGTGCCAGCAGTGAGCGGGCGACACAACGGGCCTCCCAGCCCCAGCATTTT. Its protein is CASSERATQRASQPQHF.